This TCR beta chain derives from a study of monozygotic twins with inflammatory bowel disease. Reanalyzing the 5' RACE reads, TCRdb keeps one entry per CDR3 protein, without DNA. Recorded for this sample: approximately 100,000 distinct CDR3 sequences. The sequencing input was blood. The clonotype originates from a human donor with ulcerative colitis or Crohn's disease, or a healthy co-twin of an affected twin (not recorded which).

CDR3 amino acids: CASSLASGNYGYTF. V is TRBV7-9 and J is TRBJ1-2; TCRdb outputs TRBD1, but without DNA this stays unchecked. The length of the CDR3 is 14 residues. The germline gives CDR1 SEHNR, CDR2 FQNEAQ (reference sequence).